This TCR beta chain was sequenced for a study of shared T cell receptors in the human thymus. The data were produced by immunoSEQ multiplex PCR, yet TCRdb's version contains in-frame clones alone and is incomplete. The table records almost 550,000 clones, 70% to 80% of them present only once. Notes on this clone: Other DNA sequences in this sample translate to the same CDR3.

These data also featured in a second study, about human thymus T cells. Per that study: Corrective cardiac operations yielded the resected thymus tissue. Repertoires from thymus and blood appeared to show biased V and J gene usage. Related research described thymic repertoires that were highly overlapping among unrelated individuals.

This TCR was sampled from a boy younger than two with a congenital heart defect. The sequencing input was thymocytes.

Here the CDR3 reads CASSHGARTGVNGPVEQYF. CDR3 nucleotides: TGCGCCAGCAGCCACGGCGCGCGGACAGGGGTTAATGGTCCTGTCGAGCAGTACTTC. This chain uses TRBV4-3 with TRBJ2-7, with 9 positions matching TRBD1. This CDR3 has 19 amino acids. Looked up from germline, CDR1 is LGHNA and CDR2 is YSLEER. V dropped 3 bases and J dropped 6; count of bases not matched to a gene: 21.